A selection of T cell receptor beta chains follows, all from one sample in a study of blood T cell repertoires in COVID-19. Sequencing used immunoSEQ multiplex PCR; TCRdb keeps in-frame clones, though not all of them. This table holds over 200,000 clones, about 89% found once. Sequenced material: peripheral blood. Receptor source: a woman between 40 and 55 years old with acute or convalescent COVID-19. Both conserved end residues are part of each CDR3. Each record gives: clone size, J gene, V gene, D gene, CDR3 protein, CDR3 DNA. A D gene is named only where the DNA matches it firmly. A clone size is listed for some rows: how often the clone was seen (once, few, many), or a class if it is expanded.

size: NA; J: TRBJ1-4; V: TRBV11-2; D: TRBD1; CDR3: CASSHRTGVNEKLFF; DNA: TGTGCCAGCAGCCACCGGACAGGGGTTAATGAAAAACTGTTTTTT
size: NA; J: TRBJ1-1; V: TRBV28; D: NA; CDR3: CASSLEGVMNTEAFF; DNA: TGTGCCAGCAGTTTAGAGGGGGTCATGAACACTGAAGCTTTCTTT
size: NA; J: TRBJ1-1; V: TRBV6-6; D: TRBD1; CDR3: CASSHRHRDRRMNTEAFF; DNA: TGTGCCAGCAGTCACCGACACCGGGACAGGCGGATGAACACTGAAGCTTTCTTT
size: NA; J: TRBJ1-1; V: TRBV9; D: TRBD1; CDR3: CASSADRQGSAEAFF; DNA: TGTGCCAGCAGCGCGGATCGACAGGGGTCGGCTGAAGCTTTCTTT
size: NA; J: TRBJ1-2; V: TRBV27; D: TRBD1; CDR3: CASSLSLGTAFYGYTF; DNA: TGTGCCAGCAGTTTATCCCTCGGGACAGCATTCTATGGCTACACCTTC
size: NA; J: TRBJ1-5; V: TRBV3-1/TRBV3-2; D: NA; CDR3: CASSRHGQPQHF; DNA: TGTGCCAGCTCTCGCCACGGGCAGCCCCAGCATTTT
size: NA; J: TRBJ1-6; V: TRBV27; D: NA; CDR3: CASGAGYNSPLRNSPLHF; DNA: TGTGCCAGCGGAGCAGGGTATAATTCACCCCTCAGAAATTCACCCCTCCACTTT
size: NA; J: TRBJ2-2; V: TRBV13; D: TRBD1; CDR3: CASSYPRTGGAFTGELFF; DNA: TGTGCCAGCAGCTACCCGCGGACAGGGGGCGCATTCACCGGGGAGCTGTTTTTT
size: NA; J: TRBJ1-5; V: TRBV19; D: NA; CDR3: CASSIGSPHHSNQPQHF; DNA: TGTGCCAGTAGTATAGGGTCCCCACACCATAGCAATCAGCCCCAGCATTTT
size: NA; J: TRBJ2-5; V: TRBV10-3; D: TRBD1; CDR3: CAISESVETGGERETQYF; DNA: TGTGCCATCAGTGAGTCGGTCGAGACAGGGGGCGAAAGAGAGACCCAGTACTTC
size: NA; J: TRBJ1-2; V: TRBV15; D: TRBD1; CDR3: CATSSPGTGKDGYTF; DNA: TGTGCCACCAGCTCTCCCGGGACAGGGAAAGATGGCTACACCTTC
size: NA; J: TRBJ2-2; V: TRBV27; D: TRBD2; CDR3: CASSLSRSLAENTGELFF; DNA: TGTGCCAGCAGTTTATCGCGGTCGCTAGCGGAGAACACCGGGGAGCTGTTTTTT
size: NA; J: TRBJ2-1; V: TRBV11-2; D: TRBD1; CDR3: CASSPRTGPSRNEQFF; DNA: TGTGCCAGCAGCCCCAGGACAGGACCAAGTAGGAATGAGCAGTTCTTC
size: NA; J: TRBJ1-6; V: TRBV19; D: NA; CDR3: CASRDSLSSYNSPLHF; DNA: TGTGCCAGTCGGGACTCTCTGAGCTCCTATAATTCACCCCTCCACTTT
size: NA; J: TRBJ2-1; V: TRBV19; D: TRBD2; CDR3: CASSGTSGGNEQFF; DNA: TGTGCCAGTAGTGGGACTAGCGGGGGGAATGAGCAGTTCTTC
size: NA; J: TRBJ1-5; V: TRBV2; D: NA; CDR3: CASSALRYGNQPQHF; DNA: TGTGCCAGCAGTGCCCTCAGGTACGGCAATCAGCCCCAGCATTTT
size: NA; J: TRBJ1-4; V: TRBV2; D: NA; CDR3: CASSDRQTTNEKLFF; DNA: TGTGCCAGCAGTGATCGACAAACAACTAATGAAAAACTGTTTTTT
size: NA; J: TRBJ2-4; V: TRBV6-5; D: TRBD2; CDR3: CASSDSGGAKNIQYF; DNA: TGTGCCAGCAGCGATAGCGGGGGGGCCAAAAACATTCAGTACTTC
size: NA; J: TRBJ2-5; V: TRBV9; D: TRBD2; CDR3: CASSVSGGLLETQYF; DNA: TGTGCCAGCAGCGTTAGCGGGGGCCTTTTAGAGACCCAGTACTTC
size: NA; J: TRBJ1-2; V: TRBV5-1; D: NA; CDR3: CASSLQGTTNYGYTF; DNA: TGCGCCAGCAGCTTACAGGGCACGACTAACTATGGCTACACCTTC
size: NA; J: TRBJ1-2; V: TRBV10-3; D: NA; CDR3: CAISASDMRDGYTF; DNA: TGTGCCATCAGTGCTAGTGACATGAGGGATGGCTACACCTTC
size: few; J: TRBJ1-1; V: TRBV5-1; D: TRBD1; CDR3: CASSLFKTGLKNTEAFF; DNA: TGCGCCAGCAGCTTGTTTAAGACAGGGCTTAAGAACACTGAAGCTTTCTTT
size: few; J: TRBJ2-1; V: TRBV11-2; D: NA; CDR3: CASSLEQGTYNEQFF; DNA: TGTGCCAGCAGCTTAGAGCAGGGTACCTACAATGAGCAGTTCTTC
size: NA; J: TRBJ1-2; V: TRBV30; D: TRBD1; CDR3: CAWAGTGGFALSYYGYTF; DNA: TGTGCCTGGGCCGGGACAGGGGGTTTCGCACTCTCCTACTATGGCTACACCTTC
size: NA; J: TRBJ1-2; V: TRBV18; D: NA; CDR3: CASSPSRLQGDYGYTF; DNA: TGTGCCAGCTCACCAAGCAGGCTACAGGGAGACTATGGCTACACCTTC
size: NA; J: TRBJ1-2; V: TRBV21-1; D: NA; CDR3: CASNRDKNYGYTF; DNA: TGTGCCAGCAACCGGGACAAGAACTATGGCTACACCTTC
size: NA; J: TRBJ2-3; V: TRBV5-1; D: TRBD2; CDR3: CASSLIGRGTDTQYF; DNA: TGCGCCAGCAGCTTAATCGGGAGGGGCACAGATACGCAGTATTTT
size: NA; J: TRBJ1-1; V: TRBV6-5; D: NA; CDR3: CASSYGPESLKTFF; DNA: TGTGCCAGCAGTTACGGGCCAGAGAGCTTGAAGACTTTCTTT
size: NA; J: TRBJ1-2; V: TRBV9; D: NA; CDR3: CASSVGLRVRDYGYTF; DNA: TGTGCCAGCAGCGTAGGACTCCGGGTCAGGGACTATGGCTACACCTTC
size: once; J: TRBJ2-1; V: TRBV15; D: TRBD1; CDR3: CATSGGPGGSYNEQFF; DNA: TGTGCCACCAGCGGCGGACCAGGGGGCTCCTACAATGAGCAGTTCTTC
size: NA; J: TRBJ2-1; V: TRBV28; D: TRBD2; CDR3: CASSSSGGASNEQFF; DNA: TGTGCCAGCAGTTCGAGCGGGGGGGCAAGCAATGAGCAGTTCTTC
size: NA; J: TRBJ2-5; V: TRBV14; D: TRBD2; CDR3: CASSEGTSGYVQETQYF; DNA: TGTGCCAGCAGCGAAGGGACTAGCGGATATGTCCAAGAGACCCAGTACTTC
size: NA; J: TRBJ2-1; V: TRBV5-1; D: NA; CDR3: CASAPSSEGAGEQFF; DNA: TGCGCCAGCGCCCCCTCCTCGGAGGGGGCAGGTGAGCAGTTCTTC
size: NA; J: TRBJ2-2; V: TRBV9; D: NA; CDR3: CASSVVAVSGELFF; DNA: TGTGCCAGCAGCGTAGTCGCGGTTTCCGGGGAGCTGTTTTTT
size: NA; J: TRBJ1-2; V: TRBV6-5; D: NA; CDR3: CASSPNYGYTF; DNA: TGTGCCAGCAGCCCGAACTATGGCTACACCTTC
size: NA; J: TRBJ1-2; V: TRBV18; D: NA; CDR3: CASSLLNHGYTF; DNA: TGTGCCAGCTCACTACTTAACCATGGCTACACCTTC
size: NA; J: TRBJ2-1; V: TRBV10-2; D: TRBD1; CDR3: CASRGQPYNEQFF; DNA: TGCGCCAGCAGGGGACAGCCCTACAATGAGCAGTTCTTC
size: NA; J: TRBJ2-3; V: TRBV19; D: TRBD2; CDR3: CASSIVTSGFTDTQYF; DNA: TGTGCCAGTAGTATAGTCACTAGCGGGTTCACAGATACGCAGTATTTT
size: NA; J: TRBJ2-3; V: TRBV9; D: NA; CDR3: CASSARGGNTQYF; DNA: TGTGCCAGCAGCGCCCGGGGTGGAAATACGCAGTATTTT
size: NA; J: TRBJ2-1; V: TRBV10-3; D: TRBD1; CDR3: CAISGDSRYNEQFF; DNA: TGTGCCATCAGTGGGGACAGCCGCTACAATGAGCAGTTCTTC
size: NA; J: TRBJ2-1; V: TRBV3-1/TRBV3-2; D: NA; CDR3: CASSQGRDNEQFF; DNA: TGTGCCAGCAGCCAAGGCAGGGACAATGAGCAGTTCTTC
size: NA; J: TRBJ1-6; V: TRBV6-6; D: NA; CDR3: CASSLRGASNSPLHF; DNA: TGTGCCAGCAGTCTCCGGGGGGCATCGAATTCACCCCTCCACTTT